This T cell receptor (beta chain) was recorded in a study of human T cells and chemical hapten exposure. CDR1 and CDR2 (germline): SQVTM, ANQGSEA. The V segment lost 7 bases and the J segment 0 bases; nucleotides outside the gene matches: 6. CDR3 length equals 14 residues. This sample's time point: patch test 2, 6 weeks after DPC sensitization. The treatment was: therapeutic diphenylcyclopropenone sensitization with weekly scalp DPC. Blood collection happened ahead of applying each patch test. Every donor had alopecia and was 18 to 70 years old; all were suitable for DPC. TCRdb called the RACE reads again in MiXCR, with one record for every CDR3 protein. The sample has 89,000 or so distinct CDR3 sequences, 6% to 8.5% seen once. This clonotype was observed many times.

The starting material was whole blood, obtained in connection with sensitization to the hapten diphenylcyclopropenone (DPC). The J gene is TRBJ1-5, the V gene TRBV29-1, with TRBD1 identical over 7 bases. The TCR originated in a woman younger than 45 with alopecia areata. Some clones in this sample may be carry-over from other donors' samples. DNA of the CDR3: TGCAGCGCCAGTGGACAGGATAGCAATCAGCCCCAGCATTTT. It yields the protein CSASGQDSNQPQHF.